This T cell receptor (beta chain) was sequenced for a study of T cell responses to AZD1222 COVID-19 vaccine. A remark on this clone: Its antigen is not identified.

Study-wide points: Targeting of unmutated variant regions was reportedly seen in nearly half of spike-specific TCRs. The donor group comprised mostly white British people and more females; the analysis possibly underestimated clonal diversity.

The germline V and J ends were trimmed by 2 bases and 4 bases, with 8 bases remaining between them. Germline values: CDR1 MGHDK, CDR2 SYGVNS. The CDR3 is 13 amino acids. TCRdb's copy holds only in-frame clones and misses some; the assay was immunoSEQ multiplex PCR. The sample table sets out about 140,000 clones. Sequenced input: peripheral blood. This chain links TRBV25-1 with TRBJ1-1, with a possible D match to TRBD1 (6 bases). The receptor was derived from an adult in good health. CDR3 in amino acids: CASSENRATEAFF. The DNA of the CDR3 is TGTGCCAGCAGTGAAAACAGGGCCACTGAAGCTTTCTTT.